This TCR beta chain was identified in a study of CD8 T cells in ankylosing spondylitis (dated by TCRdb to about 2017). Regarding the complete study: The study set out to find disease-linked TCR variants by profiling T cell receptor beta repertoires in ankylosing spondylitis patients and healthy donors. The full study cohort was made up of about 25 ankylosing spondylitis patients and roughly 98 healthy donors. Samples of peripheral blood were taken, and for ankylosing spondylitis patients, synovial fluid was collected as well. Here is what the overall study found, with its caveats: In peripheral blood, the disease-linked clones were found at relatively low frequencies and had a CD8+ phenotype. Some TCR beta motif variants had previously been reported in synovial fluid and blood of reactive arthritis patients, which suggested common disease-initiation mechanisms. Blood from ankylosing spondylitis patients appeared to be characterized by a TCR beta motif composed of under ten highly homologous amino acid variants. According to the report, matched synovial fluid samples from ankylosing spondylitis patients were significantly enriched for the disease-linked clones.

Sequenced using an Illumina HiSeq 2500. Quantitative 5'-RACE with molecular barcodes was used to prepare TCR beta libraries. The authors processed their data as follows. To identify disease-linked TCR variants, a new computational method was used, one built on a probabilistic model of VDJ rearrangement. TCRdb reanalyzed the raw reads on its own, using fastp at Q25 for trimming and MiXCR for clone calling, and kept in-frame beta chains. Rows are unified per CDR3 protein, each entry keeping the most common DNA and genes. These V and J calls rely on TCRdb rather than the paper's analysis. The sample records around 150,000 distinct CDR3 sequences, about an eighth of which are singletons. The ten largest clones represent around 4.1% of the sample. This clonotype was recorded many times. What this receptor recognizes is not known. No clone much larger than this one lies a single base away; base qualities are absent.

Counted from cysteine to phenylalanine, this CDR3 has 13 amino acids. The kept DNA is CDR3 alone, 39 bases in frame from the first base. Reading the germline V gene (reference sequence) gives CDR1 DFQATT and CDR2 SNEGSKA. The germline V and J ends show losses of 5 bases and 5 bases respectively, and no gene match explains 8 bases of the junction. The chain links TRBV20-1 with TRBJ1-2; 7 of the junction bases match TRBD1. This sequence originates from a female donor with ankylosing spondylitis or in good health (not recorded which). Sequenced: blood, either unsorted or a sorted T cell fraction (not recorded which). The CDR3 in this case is CSARDSVNYGYTF. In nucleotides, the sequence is TGCAGTGCTCGGGACAGTGTAAATTATGGCTACACCTTC.